Each of the 15 T cell receptor beta chains below was sequenced from the same sample in a study of blood T cells in healthy people across ages (dated by TCRdb to the mid-2010s). Receptors were amplified or captured by 5' RACE. Sequenced using an Illumina HiSeq 2500. A second about 6 to 11 cycle PCR used a sample-barcoded 5' primer and a J-beta primer mix. TCRdb reworked the public reads: Q25 trimming with fastp, MiXCR clone assembly, productive beta chains retained. Rows are unified per CDR3 protein, each entry keeping the most common DNA and genes. Counted in this sample were about 1.6 million distinct CDR3 sequences; around 35% of them appeared once. Of the sample, about 11% is held by the ten largest clones. Input material: blood. The receptors shown here come from a woman aged 30 to 39 in good health.

At least ten counts were recorded for this clonotype. The V and J genes are TRBV12-3 or TRBV12-4 and TRBJ2-3, with 12 bases matching TRBD2. Trimming took 5 bases from V and 5 from J; bases not matched to a gene: 2. The CDR3 contains 14 residues. The CDR3 loop reads CASSPLAGGDTQYF. The CDR3 DNA reads TGTGCCAGCAGTCCACTAGCGGGAGGAGATACGCAGTATTTT.

J is TRBJ2-7 and V is TRBV4-1; D gene unclear. V lost 0 bases, J lost 6 bases, and 9 bases lay in between. This CDR3 contains 13 residues. Germline V CDR1 and CDR2: MGHRA, YSYEKL. The CDR3 loop is CASSQEASGEQYF. CDR3 coding DNA: TGCGCCAGCAGCCAAGAGGCCTCCGGCGAGCAGTACTTC.

This clonotype was detected only a few times. The genes are TRBV12-3 or TRBV12-4 and TRBJ2-5; D assignment may be TRBD1 or TRBD2 (5 bases each). V shed 1 base and J shed 6 bases, with 9 bases lying between them. The CDR3 runs 13 residues. CDR3 sequence reads: CASSLGGSQTQYF. The CDR3 DNA sequence: TGTGCCAGCAGTTTAGGGGGGAGCCAGACCCAGTACTTC.

There are a few counts of this clonotype. The rearrangement links TRBV10-3 to TRBJ2-6; D is ambiguous. V lost 4 bases to trimming and J lost 0 bases, with 4 bases between them. The germline gives CDR1 ENHRY, CDR2 SYGVKD. This CDR3 is built from 14 residues. Here the CDR3 reads CAISGVSGANVLTF. The DNA for the CDR3 is TGTGCCATCAGTGGGGTCTCTGGGGCCAACGTCCTGACTTTC.

Only a few counts were recorded for this clonotype. The chain carries TRBV9 and TRBJ2-3; maybe TRBD2 (5 bases). The germline V gene has CDR1 SGDLS and CDR2 YYNGEE. This CDR3 contains 13 residues. Trimming took off 4 bases at V and 7 bases at J, with 13 bases between the two ends. The CDR3 DNA reads as TGTGCCAGCAGCCTTCCCGGGGAGCATACGCAGTATTTT. It is translated as CASSLPGEHTQYF.

CDR3 DNA: TGTGCCAGCAGCCCAGGGGGGCAGGCCGACTATGGCTACACCTTC. Protein sequence: CASSPGGQADYGYTF. The gene calls are TRBV7-9 and TRBJ1-2, with 7 bases matching TRBD1. The CDR3 loop spans 15 amino acids. Trimming took 5 bases from V and 3 from J; bases not matched to a gene: 9. Germline loops: CDR1 SEHNR, CDR2 FQNEAQ (reference sequence).

The V gene is TRBV27, the J gene TRBJ1-2; D is unresolved. Germline V gene data show CDR1 as MNHEY and CDR2 as SMNVEV (reference sequence). Trimming removed 8 bases from V and 4 bases from J, with 11 bases in between. The CDR3 contains 12 residues. The CDR3 spells CASPGRIYGYTF. For the CDR3, the DNA is TGTGCCAGCCCCGGACGGATCTATGGCTACACCTTC.

The gene calls are TRBV7-9 and TRBJ2-2; D not certain. Trimming pared 8 bases from V and 0 bases from J, leaving 10 bases between. The CDR3 sequence is 14 residues long. The germline CDR1 and CDR2 sequences are SEHNR and FQNEAQ (reference sequence). The CDR3 sequence is CASAVLSNTGELFF. The DNA of the CDR3 is TGTGCCAGCGCAGTATTATCGAACACCGGGGAGCTGTTTTTT.

This clonotype was counted a few times. The V call is TRBV12-3 or TRBV12-4, the J call TRBJ1-5; D remains ambiguous. V was cut by 7 bases and J by 3 bases, with 16 bases left in between. This CDR3 region has 15 residues. The CDR3 DNA follows: TGTGCCAGCAAGAATGGTGGGCACGACAATCAGCCCCAGCATTTT. Amino acid sequence: CASKNGGHDNQPQHF.

The chain joins TRBV6-6 to TRBJ2-3; 8 bases agree with TRBD1. CDR3 size: 15 residues. The V gene's germline CDR1 is MNHNY and CDR2 SVGAGI (reference sequence). The ends lost 5 bases at V and 2 bases at J; junction bases unmatched: 6. The chain's CDR3 is CASSNDRGSTDTQYF. The CDR3 DNA reads TGTGCCAGCAGTAACGACAGGGGATCCACAGATACGCAGTATTTT.

The genes are TRBV4-1 and TRBJ2-7, with D possibly TRBD2 on 6 matching bases. Deletions cut 3 bases from V and 2 bases from J, with 17 bases between. The CDR3 is 16 residues long. CDR1 is MGHRA, CDR2 YSYEKL, per germline. This CDR3 is CASSHPRESNTYEQYF. The CDR3 region has the DNA TGCGCCAGCAGCCACCCCCGGGAGTCTAACACCTACGAGCAGTACTTC.

This clonotype was detected many times. The chain joins TRBV15 to TRBJ1-4; D remains ambiguous. Trimming left V 7 bases short and J 8 bases short, with 20 bases between. Per the germline V gene, CDR1 is LNHNV and CDR2 is YYDKDF (reference sequence). The CDR3 covers 15 residues. The CDR3 nucleotides read TGTGCCACCACCCCTGAGGGAATTGGGGTAGAAAAACTGTTTTTT. The encoded protein is CATTPEGIGVEKLFF.

The CDR3 loop reads CASSVANSREQYF. The CDR3 DNA follows: TGTGCCAGCAGCGTAGCTAATAGCCGCGAGCAGTACTTC. This sequence joins TRBV9 and TRBJ2-4; D not certain. The DNA end is a closer match to TRBJ2-7, so the J assignment may be wrong. Germline V gene data show CDR1 as SGDLS and CDR2 as YYNGEE. This CDR3 spans 13 amino acids.

CDR3 sequence (DNA): TGCGCCAGCAGCCCGGGACAGGGAAACGCCATGGCTGAAAAACTGTTTTTT. It codes for CASSPGQGNAMAEKLFF. The chain recombines TRBV5-1 with TRBJ1-4; TRBD1 matches at 9 bases. The germline V gene encodes CDR1 SGHRS and CDR2 YFSETQ. The V segment lost 4 bases and the J segment 7 bases; nucleotides outside the gene matches: 14. The CDR3 is made up of 17 amino acids.

This chain joins TRBV5-1 and TRBJ1-4, with D hard to call. CDR3 length: 14 amino acids. Trimming took off 5 bases at V and 4 bases at J, with 12 bases between the two ends. Germline CDR1 reads SGHRS; CDR2 reads YFSETQ. The CDR3: CASSPGGFNEKLFF. CDR3 sequence (DNA): TGCGCCAGCAGTCCCGGAGGGTTTAATGAAAAACTGTTTTTT.